Only a few counts were recorded for the clone carrying this T cell receptor beta chain. No antigen is known for it. V lost 4 bases and J lost 2, with 8 bases in between. This CDR3 has 13 residues. Germline CDR1 MNHNS, CDR2 SASEGT. The entry originates in a study of cytomegalovirus exposure and HLA in healthy donors. Study-level points and caveats: In the analysis, some V segments, TRBV6-2 and TRBV6-3 included, were excluded as indistinguishable.

Vbeta (60) and Jbeta (13) primers were used in the PCR. TCRdb keeps only in-frame clones here, not all; method: immunoSEQ multiplex PCR. The table records 190,000 or so clones, about 80% of them present only once. Sequencing was carried out using PBMCs. This rearrangement joins TRBV6-1 to TRBJ1-1; no clear D gene. This clonotype was sampled from a boy younger than 18 in good health and CMV-seronegative. In DNA form, the CDR3 reads TGTGCCAGCAGTGTGGGAGACAACACTGAAGCTTTCTTT. Its protein is CASSVGDNTEAFF.